The source of this TCR beta chain is a study of spatial heterogeneity in lung cancer. Study overall: Among detected sequences, beta-chain ones consistently exceeded alpha-chain ones in number.

This clonotype was detected ten times or more. Stated time point: sample taken at primary tumor resection. Whole RNA was taken from tumor, nontumor lung or frozen PBMC; it was then sequenced unsorted. The cohort: about 79 early-stage, untreated non-small cell lung cancer patients. Trimming at V came to 5 bases and at J to 3 bases, leaving 7 bases not matched to a gene. Germline V gene sequence: CDR1 DFQATT, CDR2 SNEGSKA (reference sequence). The CDR3 covers 15 residues. TCRdb processed the 5' RACE reads anew with MiXCR; each CDR3 protein has one entry. This table has 50,000 to 65,000 distinct CDR3 sequences, approximately 8.9% appearing once.

The specimen comprised PBMCs, sampled at surgery. This receptor was taken from a female donor with early-stage non-small cell lung cancer. The chain recombines TRBV20-1 with TRBJ2-2, with TRBD1 matching 9 bases. CDR3 bases: TGCAGTGCTCCACGGACAGGGGCGTACACCGGGGAGCTGTTTTTT. The encoded protein is CSAPRTGAYTGELFF.